This paragraph covers one T cell receptor beta chain sequence. The Seattle patients joined while their infection was active and were tracked longitudinally afterward. CDR3 length: 13 residues. V dropped 6 bases and J dropped 5; count of bases not matched to a gene: 4. Germline V gene data show CDR1 as KGHSH and CDR2 as LQKENI. The data were taken from a study of blood T cell repertoires in COVID-19. Across the whole study: Sample material is recorded as cDNA or gDNA derived from T cells, B-cell-depleted T cells, or PBMCs.

The data were produced by immunoSEQ multiplex PCR, yet TCRdb's version contains in-frame clones alone and is incomplete. The sample lists about 300,000 clones; about nine tenths were seen once. This clonotype originated in a woman under 40 with COVID-19, enrolled during active disease. The V and J genes are TRBV18 and TRBJ2-5; TRBD1 agrees at 9 bases. Source material: peripheral blood. The CDR3: CASSRDRGETQYF. CDR3 sequence (DNA): TGTGCCAGCTCCCGCGACAGGGGGGAGACCCAGTACTTC.